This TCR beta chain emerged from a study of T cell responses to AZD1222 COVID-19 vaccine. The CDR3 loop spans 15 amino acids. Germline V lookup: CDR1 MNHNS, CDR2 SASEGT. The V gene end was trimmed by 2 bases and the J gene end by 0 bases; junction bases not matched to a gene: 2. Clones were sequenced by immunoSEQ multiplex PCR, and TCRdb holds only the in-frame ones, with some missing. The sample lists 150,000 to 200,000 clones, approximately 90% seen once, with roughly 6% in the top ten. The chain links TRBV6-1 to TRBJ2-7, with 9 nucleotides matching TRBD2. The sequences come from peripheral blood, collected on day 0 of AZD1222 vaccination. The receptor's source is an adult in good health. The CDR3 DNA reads TGTGCCAGCAGTGAACAACTAGCGGGCTCCTACGAGCAGTACTTC. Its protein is CASSEQLAGSYEQYF.